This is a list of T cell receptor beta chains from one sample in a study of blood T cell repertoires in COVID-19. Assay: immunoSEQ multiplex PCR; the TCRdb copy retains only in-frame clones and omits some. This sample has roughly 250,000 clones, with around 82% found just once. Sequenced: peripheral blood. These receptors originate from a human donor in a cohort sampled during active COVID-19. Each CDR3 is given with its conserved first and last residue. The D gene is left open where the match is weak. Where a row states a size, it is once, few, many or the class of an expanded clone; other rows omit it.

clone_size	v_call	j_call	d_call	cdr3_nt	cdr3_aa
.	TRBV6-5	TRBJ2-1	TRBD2	TGTGCCAGCAGTTACCTATTAGCGGGAGTGGATAATGAGCAGTTCTTC	CASSYLLAGVDNEQFF
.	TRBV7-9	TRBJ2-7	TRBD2	TGTGCCAGCAGCTCGTTAGCGGGGGGGCGATCCTACGAGCAGTACTTC	CASSSLAGGRSYEQYF
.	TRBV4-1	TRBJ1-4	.	TGCGCCAGCAGCCAAGGGCGGGGGACCCCGAATGAAAAACTGTTTTTT	CASSQGRGTPNEKLFF
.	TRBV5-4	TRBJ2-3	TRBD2	TGTGCCGGCTCCGGGGGACTAGCGGTTCCCACAGATACGCAGTATTTT	CAGSGGLAVPTDTQYF
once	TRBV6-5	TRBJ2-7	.	TGTGCCAGCAGTTACTCCACAGGCCGCTACGAGCAGTACTTC	CASSYSTGRYEQYF
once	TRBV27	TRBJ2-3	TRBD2	TGTGCCAGCAGTTTAGCTGTAGCGGGAATCCTCACAGATACGCAGTATTTT	CASSLAVAGILTDTQYF
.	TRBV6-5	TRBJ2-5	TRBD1	TGTGCCAGCAGTAAAACAGGGGTTTCAGGAGAGACCCAGTACTTC	CASSKTGVSGETQYF
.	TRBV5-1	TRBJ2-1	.	TGCGCCAGCAGCTTGGGTGCTGAGGTTGAGCAGTTCTTC	CASSLGAEVEQFF
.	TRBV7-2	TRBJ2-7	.	TGTGCCAGCAGCCCCCCTGGGCGACGCGTCCACGAGCAGTACTTC	CASSPPGRRVHEQYF
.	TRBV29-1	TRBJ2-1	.	TGCAGCGTTGAAGAGGACATCTACAATGAGCAGTTCTTC	CSVEEDIYNEQFF
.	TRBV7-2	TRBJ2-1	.	TGTGCCAGCAGCTCGAGCGGATACAATGAGCAGTTCTTC	CASSSSGYNEQFF